Following are 3 T cell receptor beta chains from one sample sequenced in a study of T cells in Graves' hyperthyroidism and ophthalmopathy. Regions amplified from RNA transcripts were the TCR beta CDR3 regions. First-round RT-PCR with HTBI primers amplified the TCR CDR3 region. TCRdb re-analysed the multiplex PCR reads in MiXCR, keeping a single row per CDR3 protein. The data contain a few hundred thousand distinct CDR3 sequences, approximately 15% of them singletons. Sequencing was performed on blood. Receptor source: a woman in her 30s with Graves' hyperthyroidism that later progressed to Graves' ophthalmopathy.

The chain carries TRBV18 and TRBJ2-7, with 7 nucleotides matching TRBD1. The CDR3 contains 15 residues. The germline V gene has CDR1 KGHSH and CDR2 LQKENI. The V and J ends lost 4 bases and 2 bases, in that order; junction bases with no gene match: 8. The CDR3 DNA follows: TGTGCCAGCTCACAGCGGACAGGAGATACCTACGAGCAGTACTTC. The encoded protein is CASSQRTGDTYEQYF.

This clonotype was seen repeatedly, ten times or more. At one end the junction does not follow the germline gene, possibly because of a read error. V gene TRBV12-3 or TRBV12-4 combines with J gene TRBJ2-7; no firm D call. This CDR3 comprises 15 residues. CDR3 DNA: TGTGCCAGCAGTTTGGTGGTAGCTCCCTCCTCCGAGCAGTACTTC. Translating it yields CASSLVVAPSSEQYF.

This clonotype occurred a few times. The genes are TRBV11-2 and TRBJ2-1; 9 positions agree with TRBD2. J was trimmed by 9 bases and V by 1 base; bases with no gene match: 13. CDR3 length: 17 amino acids. CDR1 SGHAT and CDR2 FQNNGV come from the germline V gene. For the CDR3, the DNA is TGTGCCAGCAGCTTAGTCTTGCGGCTAGCGGGAATGAGTGAGCAGTTCTTC. As protein: CASSLVLRLAGMSEQFF.